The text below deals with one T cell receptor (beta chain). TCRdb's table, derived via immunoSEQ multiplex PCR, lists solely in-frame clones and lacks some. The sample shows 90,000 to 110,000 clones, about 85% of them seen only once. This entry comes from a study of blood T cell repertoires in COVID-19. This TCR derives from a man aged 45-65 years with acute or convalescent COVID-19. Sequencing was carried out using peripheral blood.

CDR3 coding DNA: TGTGCCAGCACCCAAGGAAGACAGGAGACCCAGTACTTC. The encoded protein is CASTQGRQETQYF. This sequence joins TRBV6-5 and TRBJ2-5; the D gene is possibly TRBD1 (5 bases). This CDR3 has 13 residues. Trimming took 7 bases from V and 5 from J, leaving 14 bases between them. The germline CDR1 and CDR2 sequences are MNHEY and SVGAGI.